The clone carrying this T cell receptor beta chain has at least ten counts. Its antigen remains unidentified. Using its own MiXCR run on the 5' RACE reads, TCRdb lists one record per CDR3 protein. The repertoire has roughly 120,000 distinct CDR3 sequences, about 7.2% of them found once; the top ten carry 2.7%. Trimming cost V 4 bases and J 0 bases, with 12 bases left between them. Germline CDR1 is SGHAT and CDR2 is FQDESV (reference sequence). The CDR3 loop spans 15 amino acids. This record belongs to a study of T cells after yellow fever vaccination. General observations from the study: Clonotypes found in both CD4 and CD8 compartments made up a small share. The study re-detected most primary-vaccination clones after the booster (about 96% CD4, around 89% CD8).

The material was CD4+ T cells sorted from PBMCs, obtained about 49 days after the first yellow fever vaccination. The source is a man between 18 and 29 years old who received the YFV17D yellow fever vaccine. This sequence joins TRBV11-1 and TRBJ1-2; possible D gene TRBD1, 6 bases. The CDR3 nucleotides are TGTGCCAGCAGCTCCCTCAGGGACACTAACTATGGCTACACCTTC. This sequence encodes CASSSLRDTNYGYTF.